The TCR beta chain described here comes from a study of OX40 agonist ivuxolimab in advanced cancers. For context, the study as a whole: The costimulatory receptor OX40 (CD134) was targeted by ivuxolimab, a fully human IgG2 agonistic monoclonal antibody. Intravenous ivuxolimab was administered to patients every 2 weeks at six dose levels: 0.01, 0.1, 0.3, 1.5, 3 and 10 mg/kg. Among the approximately 50 dose-escalation patients, around 19 had hepatocellular carcinoma, roughly 15 melanoma, 9 renal cell carcinoma and 9 head and neck cancer. The dose-escalation cohort was almost 85% male with a mean age of about 60 years, ranging from roughly 23 to 80. Patients were allowed to have had prior anti-PD-1, anti-PD-L1 or anti-CTLA-4 therapy, and 40% of the dose-escalation patients had been treated with checkpoint inhibitors. Partial responses occurred in three dose-escalation patients, of whom one had hepatocellular carcinoma and two had cutaneous melanoma. Peripheral TCRbeta sequencing was intended to test whether TCR sequence diversity was altered and clonal T-cell expansion was caused by ivuxolimab. The paper covers the monotherapy dose-escalation part of the phase I ivuxolimab trial, which included N of about 50 patients. What the study reported, not specific to this receptor: After ivuxolimab, more expanded clones were found on average in CD8+ T cells than in CD4+ T cells. In partial responders in the 0.1-3.0 mg/kg groups, normalized peripheral clonal expansion was found to be among the lowest, especially among CD8+ T cells. The antigen specificity of the clonally expanded peripheral T cells was not determined. Low levels of normalized T-cell clonal expansion were also seen in some patients who did not respond. At doses of 0.1 to 3.0 mg/kg, clonal expansion of both CD4+ and CD8+ T cells in blood was seen between baseline and week 6.

From the cysteine through the phenylalanine, the CDR3 covers 14 amino acids. Just CDR3 DNA is preserved here, 42 bases in frame from base 1. The trial excluded patients who had a history of autoimmune disease or were on systemic immunosuppression. Peripheral blood for TCR sequencing was drawn from every dose cohort at baseline, at cycle 4 day 1 and at cycle 7 day 1. Samples were obtained from an open-label, multicenter, first-in-human phase I dose-escalation trial of ivuxolimab. Adults with locally advanced or metastatic head and neck squamous cell, hepatocellular, melanoma or renal cell carcinoma were enrolled in the trial. CD4+ and CD8+ T cells were sorted separately from peripheral blood before TCR sequencing. In the case of this clone: Its antigen remains undetermined. Per-base quality was not reported, and no clone a single base away is much larger than it.

Genomic DNA was isolated from the sorted cells so that the TCRbeta CDR3 region could be sequenced. The immunoSEQ Assay was used for sequencing of TCRbeta CDR3 regions. Drawn from immuneACCESS, this table holds only the in-frame rearrangements with V and J called that TCRdb kept. Clones are partly lost; checked studies trace under half to an unresolved V gene and leave the rest unexplained. This sample holds roughly 51,000 clones; about 88% were observed only once. Jointly, the top ten make up about 0.58% of the sample. The specimen comprised CD4+ or CD8+ T cells sorted from blood, sampled in a trial of the OX40 agonist ivuxolimab. The sequence links TRBV21-1 to TRBJ1-4; the table gives TRBD1 as D, unverified against the DNA. TRBV21-1 constitutes a pseudogene. This TCR derives from an adult with an advanced solid tumor such as melanoma, head and neck, liver or kidney cancer. The CDR3 reads CASSKRVGGEKLFF. The nucleotides are TGTGCCAGCAGCAAAAGAGTAGGGGGTGAAAAACTGTTTTTT.